This is a list of T cell receptor beta chains from one sample in a study of blood T cell repertoires in COVID-19. Profiled with immunoSEQ multiplex PCR; TCRdb holds only in-frame clones, not every one. The sample shows roughly 110,000 clones, roughly 80% of them seen only once. The sample consisted of peripheral blood. These TCRs come from a woman in her thirties or forties with acute or convalescent COVID-19. Each CDR3 is given with its conserved first and last residue. The D gene is left open where the match is weak. The size entry is marked missing in some rows and otherwise reads once, few, many or a size class.

D gene: -; V gene: TRBV21-1; clone size: once; J gene: TRBJ1-1; CDR3 DNA: TGTGCCAGCAGCGTCCGCTCGGGACAGGGGAACACTGAAGCTTTCTTT; CDR3 protein: CASSVRSGQGNTEAFF
D gene: TRBD1; V gene: TRBV30; clone size: once; J gene: TRBJ1-1; CDR3 DNA: TGTGCCTGGCGGGACAGGGGATTTGGCACTGAAGCTTTCTTT; CDR3 protein: CAWRDRGFGTEAFF
D gene: -; V gene: TRBV5-4; clone size: few; J gene: TRBJ2-3; CDR3 DNA: TGTGCCAGCAGCATCTCGGATACGCAGTATTTT; CDR3 protein: CASSISDTQYF
D gene: -; V gene: TRBV7-2; clone size: -; J gene: TRBJ1-2; CDR3 DNA: TGTGCCAGCAGCGTAGACAGCAACTATGGCTACACCTTC; CDR3 protein: CASSVDSNYGYTF
D gene: TRBD1; V gene: TRBV19; clone size: -; J gene: TRBJ1-3; CDR3 DNA: TGTGCTTCAAGGGGGCAGCGAGCCTCTGGAAACACCATATATTTT; CDR3 protein: CASRGQRASGNTIYF
D gene: -; V gene: TRBV23-1; clone size: once; J gene: TRBJ1-2; CDR3 DNA: TGCGCCAGCACCGAACAGGGTGACTATGGCTACACCTTC; CDR3 protein: CASTEQGDYGYTF
D gene: TRBD2; V gene: TRBV18; clone size: -; J gene: TRBJ2-7; CDR3 DNA: TGTGCCAGCTCACCAAGAAGCGGGGCGTCCTACGAGCAGTACTTC; CDR3 protein: CASSPRSGASYEQYF
D gene: -; V gene: TRBV9; clone size: -; J gene: TRBJ2-5; CDR3 DNA: TGTGCCAGCAGCGCAACCGGGACTCTGCCAAAAGAGACCCAGTACTTC; CDR3 protein: CASSATGTLPKETQYF
D gene: TRBD1; V gene: TRBV19; clone size: -; J gene: TRBJ1-5; CDR3 DNA: TGTGCCAGTAGTAACAGGGGGGGGTTTCAGCCCCAGCATTTT; CDR3 protein: CASSNRGGFQPQHF
D gene: TRBD1; V gene: TRBV7-9; clone size: -; J gene: TRBJ1-3; CDR3 DNA: TGTGCCAGCAGAACCGACAGGGATGGAAACACCATATATTTT; CDR3 protein: CASRTDRDGNTIYF
D gene: TRBD2; V gene: TRBV7-9; clone size: -; J gene: TRBJ2-1; CDR3 DNA: TGTGCCAGCAGCCCTAGCGGGGGGGATTGGGATGAGCAGTTCTTC; CDR3 protein: CASSPSGGDWDEQFF
D gene: TRBD2; V gene: TRBV19; clone size: -; J gene: TRBJ2-3; CDR3 DNA: TGTGCCAGTACGTCAACTAGCGGGGGGGCAGATACGCAGTATTTT; CDR3 protein: CASTSTSGGADTQYF
D gene: -; V gene: TRBV5-6; clone size: -; J gene: TRBJ1-2; CDR3 DNA: TGTGCCAGCAGCTTGGTTGGGCAGGGCCTTAACTATGGCTACACCTTC; CDR3 protein: CASSLVGQGLNYGYTF
D gene: TRBD1; V gene: TRBV5-1; clone size: -; J gene: TRBJ1-1; CDR3 DNA: TGCGCCAGCAGCTTGGGGGGCACAGGGGAATTAAACACTGAAGCTTTCTTT; CDR3 protein: CASSLGGTGELNTEAFF
D gene: -; V gene: TRBV6-2/TRBV6-3; clone size: -; J gene: TRBJ1-5; CDR3 DNA: TGTGCCAGCAGTTACTCTCGGCAGCCCCAGCATTTT; CDR3 protein: CASSYSRQPQHF
D gene: TRBD2; V gene: TRBV24-1; clone size: -; J gene: TRBJ2-1; CDR3 DNA: TGTGCCACCAGTGAACCCGGGACTAAAAATGAGCAGTTCTTC; CDR3 protein: CATSEPGTKNEQFF
D gene: TRBD1; V gene: TRBV7-2; clone size: few; J gene: TRBJ2-7; CDR3 DNA: TGTGCCAGCAGCTCCCAACCGACAGGGGGTAATGTGCAGTACTTC; CDR3 protein: CASSSQPTGGNVQYF
D gene: TRBD2; V gene: TRBV3-1/TRBV3-2; clone size: once; J gene: TRBJ2-1; CDR3 DNA: TGTGCCAGCAGCGCGGGACTAGTCAATGAGCAGTTCTTC; CDR3 protein: CASSAGLVNEQFF
D gene: -; V gene: TRBV9; clone size: -; J gene: TRBJ2-7; CDR3 DNA: TGTGCCAGCAGCGTAGAGGGAGCCTACGAGCAGTACTTC; CDR3 protein: CASSVEGAYEQYF